Each of the 11 T cell receptor beta chains below was sequenced from the same sample in a study of T cell repertoires in cytomegalovirus infection. These receptors' targets are unknown. TCRdb processed the reads anew with MiXCR; each CDR3 protein has one entry. The profile shows about 830,000 distinct CDR3 sequences, approximately 29% of them singletons. Sequencing used cultured CD8+ T cells from PBMCs, obtained from culture after CMV antigen stimulation. These receptors were taken from a human donor in good health (CMV status not recorded). Some clones in this sample may be carry-over from other donors' samples.

This clonotype was detected only a few times. This rearrangement joins TRBV6-8 to TRBJ2-5; 7 bases align to TRBD2. V dropped 2 bases and J dropped 3; count of bases not matched to a gene: 6. CDR3 size: 15 residues. CDR1 MNHGY and CDR2 SAAAGT come from the germline V gene. The CDR3 DNA follows: TGTGCCAGCAGTTACGGGGGGGGGGGAAAAGAGACCCAGTACTTC. Its protein product is CASSYGGGGKETQYF.

Concerning this clonotype itself: A much larger clone lies a single base off, so this may be a read error. The chain joins TRBV11-1 to TRBJ2-2, with no clear D. V dropped 5 bases and J dropped 0 bases, with 16 bases sitting between them. This CDR3 has 17 residues. Germline CDR1 reads SGHAT; CDR2 reads FQDESV (reference sequence). CDR3 DNA: TGTGCCAGCAGCCTGAAAATAGACACTCCGAACACCGGGGAGCTGTTTTTT. Translation gives CASSLKIDTPNTGELFF.

This rearrangement joins TRBV19 to TRBJ2-3; 8 bases line up with TRBD2. The germline CDR1 and CDR2 sequences are LNHDA and SQIVND (reference sequence). V lost 4 bases, J lost 5 bases, and 11 bases stayed unmatched. The CDR3 extends over 16 amino acids. The CDR3 DNA is TGTGCCAGTAGTAATACTCCGGGACTAGTGGGAGATACGCAGTATTTT. It codes for CASSNTPGLVGDTQYF.

The chain is built from TRBV15 and TRBJ2-3; no reliable D call. Per germline, CDR1 LNHNV and CDR2 YYDKDF (reference sequence). The V end lost 5 bases, the J end lost 11 bases, and 14 bases lay between the germline ends. The CDR3 consists of 12 residues. The CDR3 protein is CATSEHAVGQYF. The CDR3 DNA reads TGTGCCACCAGCGAGCATGCAGTAGGGCAGTATTTT.

This clonotype was recorded a few times. DNA of the CDR3: TGTGCCACCGGGGGAATGGGACGCTACGAGCAGTACGTC. Protein product: CATGGMGRYEQYV. V usage is TRBV6-1 and J usage is TRBJ2-7; D is perhaps TRBD2 (6 bases). The germline V and J ends were trimmed by 10 bases and 3 bases, with 16 bases remaining between them. This CDR3 is 13 amino acids long. Germline assignment: CDR1 MNHNS and CDR2 SASEGT.

This clonotype was found a few times. The J gene is TRBJ2-2, the V gene TRBV29-1, with D hard to call. Looked up from germline, CDR1 is SQVTM and CDR2 is ANQGSEA. The CDR3 length is 12 residues. The V and J ends lost 2 bases and 3 bases respectively, with 4 bases between them. CDR3 sequence (DNA): TGCAGCGTTGAATCCTACACCGGGGAGCTGTTTTTT. The encoded protein is CSVESYTGELFF.

The gene calls are TRBV5-1 and TRBJ1-2; TRBD1 agrees at 9 bases. Germline CDR1 SGHRS, CDR2 YFSETQ. The CDR3 has 15 residues. J was trimmed by 4 bases and V by 3 bases; bases with no gene match: 7. The CDR3 nucleotides read TGCGCCAGCAGCTATCCGGGACAGGGAGCCTATGGCTACACCTTC. Amino acid sequence: CASSYPGQGAYGYTF.

This clonotype was observed a few times. V and J are TRBV28 and TRBJ2-1; the D gene is possibly TRBD2 (6 bases). There are 14 residues in the CDR3. V gave up 3 bases and J gave up 12 bases, with 18 bases separating them. Germline CDR1 and CDR2: MDHEN and SYDVKM. The CDR3 here is CASSFWVHMGGQFF. The CDR3 bases are TGTGCCAGCAGTTTCTGGGTTCATATGGGGGGGCAGTTCTTC.

This clonotype was observed a handful of times. The gene calls are TRBV7-9 and TRBJ1-2, with D perhaps matching TRBD1 (6 bases). CDR1 is SEHNR, CDR2 FQNEAQ, per germline (reference sequence). V was clipped by 5 bases and J by 8 bases, with 18 bases between them. The length of the CDR3 is 14 residues. The CDR3 coding sequence is TGTGCCAGCAGCCCTCTTGACAGGACGGTCGGCTACACCTTC. It specifies CASSPLDRTVGYTF. The entire variable domain, with the rest obtained from reference TRBV7-9 and TRBJ1-2, is as follows: DTGVSQNPRHKITKRGQNVTFRCDPISEHNRLYWYRQTLGQGPEFLTYFQNEAQLEKSRLLSDRFSAERPKGSFSTLEIQRTEQGDSAMYLCASSPLDRTVGYTFGSGTRLTVV.

This clonotype came up a few times. The gene calls are TRBV6-5 and TRBJ1-5; no firm D call. The germline V gene has CDR1 MNHEY and CDR2 SVGAGI. The CDR3 contains 13 residues. V gave up 0 bases and J gave up 7 bases, with 7 bases separating them. The CDR3 nucleotides are TGTGCCAGCAGTTACTCGAGGCGGCAGCCCCAGCATTTT. Protein sequence: CASSYSRRQPQHF.

The chain has TRBV12-3 or TRBV12-4 and TRBJ1-5; D ambiguous. V was shortened by 4 bases and J by 7 bases, with 8 bases between the two germline ends. This CDR3 comprises 12 residues. The CDR3 here is CASSSGWQPQHF. CDR3 DNA sequence: TGTGCCAGCAGTTCCGGGTGGCAGCCCCAGCATTTT.